This T cell receptor beta chain came from a study of Ad26.COV2.S vaccination and SARS-CoV-2 variants. Study summary: Of the COV1001 trial arms, the Ad26.COV2.S arm included the donor. Regarding the study as a whole: People who got the vaccine or the placebo had similar non-spike TCR breadth.

Noted treatment: around 19 received Ad26.COV2.S at low or high dose, single or two shots; roughly 5 received placebo; per-sample allocation not given. Sample collection was performed on day 63 after the first vaccine or placebo injection. At a Boston site, the person donating was an adult of 18-55 years. Expression of Wuhan-strain SARS-CoV-2 spike came from the Ad26 vector that formed the vaccine. V dropped 4 bases and J dropped 1; count of bases not matched to a gene: 12. The germline CDR1 and CDR2 sequences are SGHTA and FQGTGA. The CDR3 extends over 19 amino acids. In regard to this clone: What it recognizes is unknown.

The repertoire was sequenced with immunoSEQ multiplex PCR; TCRdb's copy has only in-frame clones and lacks some. The table records under 250,000 clones, roughly 89% of them present only once. This TCR derives from a person aged 18-60 years who received the Ad26.COV2.S COVID-19 vaccine or a placebo. This chain connects TRBV7-3 to TRBJ2-1, with 11 positions matching TRBD2. Sample: peripheral blood, taken in a trial of Ad26.COV2.S vaccine versus placebo. The CDR3 sequence is CASSSAPSGLADSYNEQFF. The CDR3 bases are TGTGCCAGCAGCTCCGCCCCCTCGGGACTAGCGGATTCCTACAATGAGCAGTTCTTC.